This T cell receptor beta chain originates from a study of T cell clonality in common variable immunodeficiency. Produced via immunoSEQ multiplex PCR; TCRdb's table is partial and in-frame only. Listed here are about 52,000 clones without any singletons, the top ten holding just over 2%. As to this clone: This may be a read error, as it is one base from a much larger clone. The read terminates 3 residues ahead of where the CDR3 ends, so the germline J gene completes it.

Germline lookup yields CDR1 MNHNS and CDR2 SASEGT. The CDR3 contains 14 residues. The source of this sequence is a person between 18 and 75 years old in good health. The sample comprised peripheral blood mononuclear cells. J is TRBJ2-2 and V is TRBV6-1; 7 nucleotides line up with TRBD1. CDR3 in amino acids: CASSEGDSYEKLFF. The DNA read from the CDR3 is TGTGCCAGCAGTGAAGGGGACAGTTATGAAAAG.